A single T cell receptor beta chain is shown here with its context. This entry is derived from a study of OX40 agonist ivuxolimab in advanced cancers. Using immunoSEQ multiplex PCR, the repertoire was profiled, and TCRdb retains in-frame clones only, with some absent. The sample includes 65,000 to 80,000 clones, 91% seen only once; the top ten take roughly 15%. Trimming took off 5 bases at V and 4 bases at J, with 11 bases between the two ends. The CDR3 sequence is 13 residues long. Germline CDR1 LGHNA, CDR2 YNFKEQ. The sequence derives from an adult with an advanced solid tumor such as melanoma, head and neck, liver or kidney cancer. V usage is TRBV4-2 and J usage is TRBJ1-1, with D unclear. The source material was CD4+ or CD8+ T cells sorted from blood, sampled in a trial of the OX40 agonist ivuxolimab. The CDR3 sequence: CASSTAGATEAFF. The CDR3 region has the DNA TGTGCCAGCAGCACAGCGGGTGCCACTGAAGCTTTCTTT.